Listed below are T cell receptor beta chains from one sample, sequenced in a study of CD8 T cells in Susac syndrome. TCRdb fed the immunoSEQ multiplex PCR reads into MiXCR, producing one record per CDR3 protein. The profile shows some 220,000 distinct CDR3 sequences, approximately 95% of them singletons. The sequencing input was CD4+ T cells from PBMCs. Every receptor here comes from a human donor with multiple sclerosis. CDR3s include the opening cysteine and the closing phenylalanine or tryptophan. D genes are given only for firm matches. Clone sizes are given selectively: once, few, many, or a class where the clone is expanded.

CDR3 protein	CDR3 DNA	J gene	clone size	V gene	D gene
CASSPGQARTEAFF	TGTGCCAGCTCACCGGGACAGGCCCGGACTGAAGCTTTCTTT	TRBJ1-1	NA	TRBV18	TRBD1
CASSGPAGQGDYEQYF	TGTGCCAGCAGTGGTCCCGCGGGACAGGGGGACTACGAGCAGTACTTC	TRBJ2-7	NA	TRBV27	TRBD1
CASSRKSGDTQYF	TGTGCCAGCAGCCGAAAGAGCGGAGATACGCAGTATTTT	TRBJ2-3	NA	TRBV7-2	NA
CASSSNRGREAFF	TGCGCCAGCAGCTCAAACAGGGGGCGAGAAGCTTTCTTT	TRBJ1-1	NA	TRBV5-1	TRBD1
CASSRDLAGEETQYF	TGTGCCAGCAGCCGTGACCTAGCGGGGGAAGAGACCCAGTACTTC	TRBJ2-5	NA	TRBV3-1	TRBD2
CASSFGTRSYEQYF	TGTGCCAGCAGCTTCGGGACACGCTCCTACGAGCAGTACTTC	TRBJ2-7	NA	TRBV5-6	NA
CASSLGLTGEETQYF	TGTGCCAGCAGCTTAGGTCTGACAGGGGAAGAGACCCAGTACTTC	TRBJ2-5	once	TRBV7-3	TRBD1
CSVVPASGANVLTF	TGCAGCGTTGTTCCAGCCTCTGGGGCCAACGTCCTGACTTTC	TRBJ2-6	NA	TRBV29-1	NA
CASSLLRGSQSEAFF	TGTGCCAGCAGCTTATTGAGGGGAAGTCAGTCTGAAGCTTTCTTT	TRBJ1-1	NA	TRBV7-2	NA
CASSPGESSYNEQFF	TGTGCCAGCAGCCCCGGGGAGAGCTCCTACAATGAGCAGTTCTTC	TRBJ2-1	NA	TRBV7-2	NA
CSASRQASSYNEQFF	TGCAGTGCTAGTCGACAGGCTAGCTCCTACAATGAGCAGTTCTTC	TRBJ2-1	NA	TRBV20-1	NA
CASSLIAGGGNEQFF	TGTGCCAGCAGCCTCATAGCGGGAGGAGGCAATGAGCAGTTCTTC	TRBJ2-1	NA	TRBV7-9	TRBD2
CSASHFEVSTDTQYF	TGCAGTGCTAGCCACTTTGAGGTTTCCACAGATACGCAGTATTTT	TRBJ2-3	NA	TRBV20-1	NA
CASSPKQSSEAFF	TGTGCCAGCTCACCAAAACAATCAAGTGAAGCTTTCTTT	TRBJ1-1	NA	TRBV18	NA
CASSSPPRGQSYEQYF	TGTGCCAGCAGCTCCCCCCCCCGGGGACAGTCCTACGAGCAGTACTTC	TRBJ2-7	NA	TRBV7-2	TRBD1
CSASGPPGTEAFF	TGCAGTGCTTCGGGCCCGCCGGGGACTGAAGCTTTCTTT	TRBJ1-1	NA	TRBV20-1	NA
CASRLRTGGFFEQFF	TGTGCCAGCAGGTTGCGGACAGGGGGCTTTTTTGAGCAGTTCTTC	TRBJ2-1	NA	TRBV6-2/TRBV6-3	TRBD1
CSAGLETQYF	TGCAGCGCTGGGTTGGAGACCCAGTACTTC	TRBJ2-5	NA	TRBV29-1	NA
CASAEPGLADLGNTQYF	TGTGCCAGCGCTGAACCGGGACTAGCGGACCTAGGGAATACGCAGTATTTT	TRBJ2-3	NA	TRBV12-3/TRBV12-4	TRBD2
CSVEEGWGRSTDTQYF	TGCAGCGTTGAAGAGGGTTGGGGGCGGAGCACAGATACGCAGTATTTT	TRBJ2-3	NA	TRBV29-1	NA
CASSVAGHSDTQYF	TGTGCCAGCAGCGTAGCGGGCCATTCAGATACGCAGTATTTT	TRBJ2-3	NA	TRBV9	NA
CASSTTTGGSGNTIYF	TGTGCCAGCAGCACCACGACAGGGGGCTCTGGAAACACCATATATTTT	TRBJ1-3	NA	TRBV9	TRBD1
CASSPGGQGHNQPQHF	TGTGCCAGCAGCCCTGGGGGACAGGGACACAATCAGCCCCAGCATTTT	TRBJ1-5	NA	TRBV5-6	TRBD1
CASDGPAQETQYF	TGTGCCTCCGACGGGCCAGCACAAGAGACCCAGTACTTC	TRBJ2-5	NA	TRBV30	NA
CASSEYGTGTYGYTF	TGTGCCAGCAGTGAATATGGGACAGGGACCTATGGCTACACCTTC	TRBJ1-2	NA	TRBV25-1	TRBD1
CASSSGPGETQYF	TGTGCCAGCAGCTCTGGACCGGGGGAGACCCAGTACTTC	TRBJ2-5	NA	TRBV7-3	NA
CSASPLSGGLLETQYF	TGCAGTGCTAGTCCCCTTAGCGGGGGGTTGTTAGAGACCCAGTACTTC	TRBJ2-5	NA	TRBV20-1	TRBD2
CASSGPVGEQYF	TGTGCCAGCAGCGGACCAGTAGGCGAGCAGTACTTC	TRBJ2-7	NA	TRBV9	NA
CASSQLTAHEQFF	TGTGCCAGCAGCCAACTGACCGCTCATGAGCAGTTCTTC	TRBJ2-1	NA	TRBV3-1	NA
CSVGIWGRYQETQYF	TGCAGCGTTGGCATCTGGGGGCGATACCAAGAGACCCAGTACTTC	TRBJ2-5	NA	TRBV29-1	NA
CASSYGLAGNEQFF	TGTGCCAGCAGCTATGGACTAGCAGGGAATGAGCAGTTCTTC	TRBJ2-1	NA	TRBV7-2	TRBD2
CASRSTIGDLNGYTF	TGTGCCAGCAGATCCACCATCGGGGATTTAAATGGCTACACCTTC	TRBJ1-2	NA	TRBV6-6	NA
CATSSQMGGPLHF	TGTGCCACCTCGAGCCAGATGGGTGGACCCCTCCACTTT	TRBJ1-6	NA	TRBV6-5	NA
CASSVKLAGAEQYF	TGTGCCAGCAGCGTCAAACTAGCGGGGGCCGAGCAGTACTTC	TRBJ2-7	once	TRBV3-1	TRBD2
CASSGWEGVNEQFF	TGTGCCAGCAGCGGATGGGAAGGAGTCAATGAGCAGTTCTTC	TRBJ2-1	NA	TRBV3-1	NA
CSASRGGLRQETQYF	TGCAGTGCTTCCCGAGGGGGGCTTCGCCAAGAGACCCAGTACTTC	TRBJ2-5	NA	TRBV20-1	NA
CASSVDGGGSLVGYTF	TGCGCCAGCAGCGTCGACGGAGGAGGGTCTCTGGTGGGCTACACCTTC	TRBJ1-2	once	TRBV4-1	NA
CSARRGMGQETQYF	TGCAGCGCGCGTCGGGGGATGGGACAAGAGACCCAGTACTTC	TRBJ2-5	NA	TRBV29-1	NA
CASSTGTGSGKQFF	TGTGCCAGCAGCACGGGGACAGGGTCTGGTAAGCAGTTCTTC	TRBJ2-1	NA	TRBV7-9	TRBD1
CASSLEAALKGDEQFF	TGTGCCAGCAGCTTAGAAGCGGCCTTGAAGGGAGATGAGCAGTTCTTC	TRBJ2-1	NA	TRBV11-2	NA
CASSFGDNEQFF	TGTGCCAGCAGCTTTGGGGACAATGAGCAGTTCTTC	TRBJ2-1	few	TRBV7-3	NA
CASSRQGTSTDTQYF	TGTGCCAGCAGTCGACAGGGGACTTCCACAGATACGCAGTATTTT	TRBJ2-3	NA	TRBV14	TRBD1
CASTTRNEKLFF	TGTGCCAGCACGACCCGTAATGAAAAACTGTTTTTT	TRBJ1-4	NA	TRBV25-1	NA
CASSPEGNSYNEQFF	TGTGCCAGCAGCCCCGAGGGCAACTCCTACAATGAGCAGTTCTTC	TRBJ2-1	NA	TRBV4-2	NA
CASSFSGLYNEQFF	TGTGCCAGCAGTTTTAGCGGACTCTACAATGAGCAGTTCTTC	TRBJ2-1	NA	TRBV14	NA
CASITSIGNEQFF	TGTGCCAGCATTACGTCGATCGGCAATGAGCAGTTCTTC	TRBJ2-1	NA	TRBV28	NA
CSGGVGQETQYF	TGCAGCGGGGGAGTGGGTCAAGAGACCCAGTACTTC	TRBJ2-5	NA	TRBV29-1	NA
CASSRDIWWGYTF	TGTGCCAGCAGCCGGGACATCTGGTGGGGCTACACCTTC	TRBJ1-2	NA	TRBV12-3/TRBV12-4	NA
CASSFRLGTGNTYEQYF	TGTGCCAGCAGTTTTCGCCTCGGGACAGGGAACACATACGAGCAGTACTTC	TRBJ2-7	NA	TRBV28	TRBD1
CASSTGQGLF	TGTGCCAGCAGCACGGGACAGGGGTTATTC	TRBJ2-7	NA	TRBV5-4	TRBD1
CASRKGQGAIEQYF	TGTGCCAGCAGGAAAGGACAGGGGGCAATCGAGCAGTACTTC	TRBJ2-7	once	TRBV5-6	TRBD1
CASSPSSTSGRGVEQFF	TGTGCCAGCAGTCCTTCATCGACTAGCGGGAGGGGTGTTGAGCAGTTCTTC	TRBJ2-1	once	TRBV27	TRBD2
CASSGRNEKLFF	TGTGCCAGCAGTGGACGTAATGAAAAACTGTTTTTT	TRBJ1-4	NA	TRBV27	NA
CSARDSPSGANVLTF	TGCAGTGCCAGGGACAGCCCCTCTGGGGCCAACGTCCTGACTTTC	TRBJ2-6	NA	TRBV20-1	TRBD1